Listed below are T cell receptor beta chains from one sample, sequenced in a study of blood T cell repertoires in COVID-19. Clones were read by immunoSEQ multiplex PCR, and TCRdb kept only the in-frame ones, dropping some. The data show 400,000 to 550,000 clones, about 85% seen once. The sequenced sample was PBMCs or T cells enriched from blood (not recorded which). The source of these receptors is a woman aged 18-29 years with acute COVID-19. Each CDR3 is given with its conserved first and last residue. A D gene is named only where the DNA matches it firmly. Rows give clone size only sometimes, using once, few, many, or a class for an expanded clone.

j_call,d_call,v_call,clone_size,cdr3_nt,cdr3_aa
TRBJ2-5,.,TRBV25-1,.,TGTGCCAGCAGCAGGACCGCGGGGTTTCAGGAGACCCAGTACTTC,CASSRTAGFQETQYF
TRBJ1-1,TRBD1,TRBV9,.,TGTGCCAGCAGCGTAGGATTGGACAGGGGAGGGACTGAAGCTTTCTTT,CASSVGLDRGGTEAFF
TRBJ1-1,.,TRBV28,.,TGTGCCACAAGGCGGCCTTTTGAAGCTTTCTTT,CATRRPFEAFF
TRBJ1-1,TRBD1,TRBV4-1,once,TGCGCCAGCAGCCCACAGGGGGCGGGGAGCACTGAAGCTTTCTTT,CASSPQGAGSTEAFF
TRBJ2-5,.,TRBV20-1,.,TGCAGTGCCATCAGAGAGACCCAGTACTTC,CSAIRETQYF
TRBJ2-7,.,TRBV28,.,TGTGCCAGCAGCCAAGACAGACCTAGCGACTACGAGCAGTACTTC,CASSQDRPSDYEQYF
TRBJ2-7,.,TRBV9,.,TGTGCCAGCAGCCGAGGGACGACAGGTGGAAACGAGCAGTACTTC,CASSRGTTGGNEQYF
TRBJ2-7,.,TRBV25-1,.,TGTGCCAGCAGTGAATACGGGGGTTCCAACGAGCAGTACTTC,CASSEYGGSNEQYF
TRBJ2-5,.,TRBV4-1,.,TGCGCCAGCAGCCGAAAGAGTGCTATTCAAGAGACCCAGTACTTC,CASSRKSAIQETQYF
TRBJ2-3,.,TRBV5-4,.,TGTGCCAGCAGCTCCTCTATAAGGGCAGGGGATACGCAGTATTTT,CASSSSIRAGDTQYF
TRBJ2-1,TRBD1,TRBV6-5,once,TGTGCCAGCAGTTACCGTTTCGAGGGGGACAGTAATGAGCAGTTCTTC,CASSYRFEGDSNEQFF
TRBJ2-3,TRBD1,TRBV24-1,.,TGTGCCACCAGTGATCCAGGACAGGGGGCAGATACGCAGTATTTT,CATSDPGQGADTQYF
TRBJ1-1,.,TRBV7-2,.,TGTGCCAGCAGCTTAGCGCTAAGGGAGGGGGATGAAGCTTTCTTT,CASSLALREGDEAFF
TRBJ2-1,.,TRBV7-9,.,TGTGCCAGCAGCTTAGCTGTGGGAGTCAACAATGAGCAGTTCTTC,CASSLAVGVNNEQFF
TRBJ2-7,.,TRBV2,.,TGTGCCAGCAGCACCGGGAGTCTTCTTTTCTACGAGCAGTACTTC,CASSTGSLLFYEQYF
TRBJ2-1,TRBD2,TRBV7-9,.,TGTGCCAGCAGCCTCAGGACTAGCGGGGGGTCTCACAATGAGCAGTTCTTC,CASSLRTSGGSHNEQFF
TRBJ2-3,.,TRBV6-5,.,TGTGCCAGCAGTTACTTCGGGGAGGCAGATACGCAGTATTTT,CASSYFGEADTQYF
TRBJ2-3,TRBD2,TRBV4-1,.,TGCGCCAGCAGCCAGCGGAGGACTAGCGGGAGGAAGGCAGATACGCAGTATTTT,CASSQRRTSGRKADTQYF
TRBJ2-7,TRBD2,TRBV3-1/TRBV3-2,.,TGTGCCAGCAGCCTCGGGGGGAACTCCTACGAGCAGTACTTC,CASSLGGNSYEQYF
TRBJ2-7,TRBD2,TRBV5-1,.,TGCGCCAGCAGCTTGGAAGGACTAGCGTCCTACGAGCAGTACTTC,CASSLEGLASYEQYF
TRBJ2-5,TRBD2,TRBV6-6,.,TGTGCCAGCAGTTACCGACTGGGGGGGGAGACCCAGTACTTC,CASSYRLGGETQYF
TRBJ2-1,.,TRBV25-1,.,TGTGCCATCGGGTCCAATGAGCAGTTCTTC,CAIGSNEQFF
TRBJ1-6,.,TRBV25-1,.,TGTGCCAGCAGTGCCCTCAATTCACCCCTCCACTTT,CASSALNSPLHF
TRBJ1-4,.,TRBV21-1,once,TGTGCCAGCAGCAAGGTCCTAAATCCCCACATTACAGAGTGGGTGGAAAAACTGTTTTTT,CASSKVLNPHITEWVEKLFF
TRBJ2-2,TRBD1,TRBV27,.,TGTGCCAGTGGTAGACAGGGGCTAAACACCGGGGAGCTGTTTTTT,CASGRQGLNTGELFF
TRBJ1-1,TRBD1,TRBV6-4,.,TGTGCCAGCAGTGGAAGGACAGGGTTGACTGAAGCTTTCTTT,CASSGRTGLTEAFF